The 13 T cell receptor beta chains presented below share a single source sample, sequenced in a study of CXCR3 chemokines and chemotherapy response in bladder cancer. One entry per CDR3 protein, called by TCRdb with MiXCR from the PCR reads. This table has about 12,000 distinct CDR3 sequences, around 12% appearing once. The sample was acquired from a patient whose treatment included neoadjuvant chemotherapy. These receptors were collected from a human donor with bladder cancer that did not respond to neoadjuvant chemotherapy.

There are many counts of this clonotype. This chain uses TRBV5-6 with TRBJ2-3, with a possible D match to TRBD1 (6 bases). The CDR3 runs to 13 residues. Trimming stripped 1 base from V and 5 bases from J, with 8 bases between. Looked up from germline, CDR1 is SGHDT and CDR2 is YYEEEE. The CDR3 loop is CASSLRGGDTQYF. The CDR3 bases are TGTGCCAGCAGCTTGCGAGGGGGAGATACGCAGTATTTT.

The sample holds many counts of this clonotype. The chain couples TRBV19 to TRBJ2-7; TRBD1 aligns across 10 bases. V gave up 6 bases and J gave up 2 bases; unmatched junction bases: 4. The CDR3 is 14 residues long. Germline CDR1 is LNHDA and CDR2 is SQIVND (reference sequence). CDR3 in DNA: TGTGCCAGTAGGAGGGACAGGGGTGCCTACGAGCAGTACTTC. Translated: CASRRDRGAYEQYF.

The table lists this clonotype with many counts. V usage is TRBV12-3 or TRBV12-4 and J usage is TRBJ1-2; 7 bases match TRBD1. CDR3 length: 14 amino acids. V trimming: 6 bases; J trimming: 3 bases; junction bases outside the gene matches: 7. The CDR3 region has the DNA TGTGCCAGCAGGACGACAGGGTTGGACTATGGCTACACCTTC. Translation gives CASRTTGLDYGYTF.

The V and J genes are TRBV28 and TRBJ2-3; D is unresolved. The V gene lost 8 bases and the J gene lost 3 bases, with 15 bases spanning the gap. CDR1 is MDHEN and CDR2 is SYDVKM in the germline V gene. This CDR3 spans 14 amino acids. In DNA, the CDR3 is TGTGCCAGCGTTTCCCAGCCACTTACAGATACGCAGTATTTT. It is translated as CASVSQPLTDTQYF.

This clonotype was seen ten or more times. This chain's CDR3 is CASSARGGNTDTQYF. The DNA for the CDR3 is TGTGCCAGCAGCGCCAGGGGGGGTAACACAGATACGCAGTATTTT. V is TRBV9 and J is TRBJ2-3, with D perhaps assigned TRBD1 or TRBD2 (7 bases each). V was shortened by 3 bases and J by 2 bases, with 13 bases between the two germline ends. Germline V gives CDR1 SGDLS, CDR2 YYNGEE. The CDR3 length is 15 residues.

By its share, this clonotype is medium-sized. The chain is built from TRBV6-2 or TRBV6-3 and TRBJ2-3; no definite D call. The CDR3 has 12 residues. The ends were cut back, 1 base at V and 6 bases at J, with 5 bases in the middle. Looked up from germline, CDR1 is MNHEY and CDR2 is SVGEGT. CDR3 protein: CASSYFGDTQYF. CDR3 DNA: TGTGCCAGCAGTTACTTCGGGGATACGCAGTATTTT.

The chain links TRBV28 to TRBJ2-5, with D uncertain. Germline CDR1 reads MDHEN; CDR2 reads SYDVKM. This CDR3 spans 12 amino acids. With 4 bases removed from V and 2 bases from J, the gap between germline ends came to 5 bases. As DNA, the CDR3 is TGTGCCAGCAGTTACGGGCAAGAGACCCAGTACTTC. Encoded protein: CASSYGQETQYF.

The table lists this clonotype with many counts. The chain employs TRBV6-1 and TRBJ2-5; TRBD2 might be the D (5 bases). The length of the CDR3 is 13 residues. The V end was cut by 3 bases, the J end by 7 bases, with 12 bases between. Germline lookup yields CDR1 MNHNS and CDR2 SASEGT. CDR3 region: CASSDQAAGTQYF. The CDR3 DNA reads as TGTGCCAGCAGTGACCAGGCGGCGGGGACCCAGTACTTC.

The table lists this clonotype with many counts. This rearrangement joins TRBV6-2 or TRBV6-3 to TRBJ2-1; 11 bases align to TRBD2. The CDR3 contains 18 residues. From germline, CDR1 is MNHEY and CDR2 SVGEGT. V shed 5 bases and J 6 bases; nucleotides not matched to a gene: 15. The CDR3 spells CASSKLIAGGPAGNEQFF. CDR3 DNA sequence: TGTGCCAGCAGTAAACTAATAGCGGGGGGGCCGGCGGGCAATGAGCAGTTCTTC.

Ten or more counts support this clonotype. The chain couples TRBV10-3 to TRBJ2-7; perhaps TRBD2 as D (6 bases). Germline V gene lookup returns CDR1 ENHRY and CDR2 SYGVKD. V was shortened by 10 bases and J by 2 bases, with 18 bases between the two germline ends. This CDR3 contains 14 residues. The chain's CDR3 is CATGGEPSTYEQYF. As DNA, the CDR3 is TGTGCCACCGGCGGGGAGCCTTCTACCTACGAGCAGTACTTC.

The CDR3 DNA reads as TGTGCCAGCTCCCTAGCGGGGGAGACCCAGTACTTC. It translates to CASSLAGETQYF. The genes are TRBV18 and TRBJ2-5; 9 bases align to TRBD2. Germline CDR1 and CDR2: KGHSH and LQKENI. J gave up 5 bases and V 6 bases, and 1 base lay outside the gene matches. This CDR3 contains 12 residues.

This clonotype was recorded at least ten times. This chain joins TRBV6-5 and TRBJ2-1, with D possibly being TRBD1 (6 bases). CDR3 length: 15 residues. V gave up 8 bases and J gave up 3 bases, with 17 bases separating them. Germline CDR1 is MNHEY and CDR2 is SVGAGI. Written as DNA, the CDR3 is TGTGCCAGCGGCTCTCCTCAGACAGGCTACAATGAGCAGTTCTTC. As protein: CASGSPQTGYNEQFF.

This clonotype was detected a few times. The chain employs TRBV7-9 and TRBJ1-1; the D gene is possibly TRBD1 (6 bases). The CDR3 has 12 amino acids. Trimming cost V 4 bases and J 5 bases, with 8 bases left between them. CDR1 SEHNR and CDR2 FQNEAQ come from the germline V gene (reference sequence). The CDR3 DNA reads as TGTGCCAGCAGCTCAGGGGTTACTGAAGCTTTCTTT. Translating gives CASSSGVTEAFF.